Below, 31 T cell receptor beta chains from the same sample are listed, as sequenced in a study of T cells in Graves' hyperthyroidism and ophthalmopathy. The investigators amplified TCR beta CDR3 regions from RNA transcripts. The HTBI set primed first-round TCR CDR3 RT-PCR. Via MiXCR, TCRdb re-called the multiplex PCR reads, giving one row per CDR3 protein. The sample lists 560,000 or so distinct CDR3 sequences, less than 20% occurring once. Sequencing was performed on blood. Source of these receptors: a man aged 35 to 55 with Graves' ophthalmopathy.

This clonotype turned up a few times. The rearrangement joins TRBV11-2 to TRBJ1-2; the D gene is possibly TRBD1 (5 bases). V shed 4 bases and J shed 0 bases, with 9 bases lying between them. The V gene's germline CDR1 is SGHAT and CDR2 FQNNGV. There are 14 residues in the CDR3. CDR3 loop: CASSSGPPNYGYTF. CDR3 DNA: TGTGCCAGCAGCTCGGGACCACCTAACTATGGCTACACCTTC.

This clonotype has a count of ten or more. The chain joins TRBV2 to TRBJ1-5, with D maybe TRBD1 (5 bases). The V end lost 4 bases, the J end lost 6 bases, and 19 bases lay between the germline ends. Germline assignment: CDR1 SNHLY and CDR2 FYNNEI. CDR3 length: 16 residues. The CDR3 DNA is TGTGCCAGCAGTGGGGAAGCTAACGCGGGGCGTCAGCCCCAGCATTTT. Protein: CASSGEANAGRQPQHF.

This clonotype was seen many times. The chain uses TRBV6-1 and TRBJ1-6; 8 bases are a match to TRBD1. CDR1 is MNHNS, CDR2 SASEGT, per germline. This CDR3 is 17 amino acids long. Trimming removed 5 bases from V and 9 bases from J; junction bases left unmatched: 15. For the CDR3, the DNA is TGTGCCAGCAGTTATGGTACACACAGGGGGTGGAGTTCACCCCTCCACTTT. Protein: CASSYGTHRGWSSPLHF.

The chain employs TRBV5-1 and TRBJ2-3; TRBD2 agrees at 12 bases. The CDR3 is 16 amino acids. Germline V gene sequence: CDR1 SGHRS, CDR2 YFSETQ. With V trimmed by 1 base and J by 4 bases, 4 bases remained unmatched. The CDR3 coding sequence is TGCGCCAGCAGCTTGTCTAGCGGGGGGGCAGCAGATACGCAGTATTTT. It codes for CASSLSSGGAADTQYF.

This clonotype showed up just a few times. In DNA form, the CDR3 reads TGCAGTACCGGGGCCGTAGGGAGGGGGTTCTACGAGCAGTACTTC. It codes for CSTGAVGRGFYEQYF. This chain connects TRBV20-1 to TRBJ2-7; possible D gene TRBD2, 7 bases. V shed 8 bases and J shed 3 bases, with 23 bases lying between them. Germline CDR1 reads DFQATT; CDR2 reads SNEGSKA (reference sequence). The CDR3 length is 15 residues.

This clonotype has a handful of counts. The chain uses TRBV6-1 and TRBJ2-7, with 9 bases aligning to TRBD2. The ends lost 1 base at V and 4 bases at J; junction bases unmatched: 14. The CDR3 is 18 amino acids. Germline V lookup: CDR1 MNHNS, CDR2 SASEGT. CDR3 sequence (DNA): TGTGCCAGCAGTGAAGTTCCCCCTAGCGGGGAAGCCTTATACGAGCAGTACTTC. Amino acid sequence: CASSEVPPSGEALYEQYF.

This clonotype came up many times. This chain joins TRBV2 and TRBJ2-7; maybe TRBD1 (6 bases). V was trimmed by 6 bases and J by 4 bases, leaving 19 bases between them. The CDR3 sequence is 15 residues long. The V gene's germline CDR1 is SNHLY and CDR2 FYNNEI. This CDR3 reads CASRPAAGTPYEQYF. The CDR3, as DNA: TGTGCCAGCAGACCTGCAGCCGGGACACCGTACGAGCAGTACTTC. The complete variable domain, with remaining parts taken from reference TRBV2 and TRBJ2-7, reads EPEVTQTPSHQVTQMGQEVILRCVPISNHLYFYWYRQILGQKVEFLVSFYNNEISEKSEIFDDQFSVERPDGSNFTLKIRSTKLEDSAMYFCASRPAAGTPYEQYFGPGTRLTVT.

This clonotype was seen repeatedly, ten times or more. The chain combines TRBV11-2 with TRBJ2-7, with a possible D match to TRBD1 (5 bases). Germline CDR1 SGHAT, CDR2 FQNNGV. The CDR3 spans 15 residues. V lost 5 bases and J 5 bases, leaving 19 bases between the germline ends. CDR3 DNA: TGTGCCAGCAGCGGGCGACAAGTGGGGCCCGACGAGCAGTACTTC. It codes for CASSGRQVGPDEQYF.

The rearrangement links TRBV11-2 to TRBJ2-1, with TRBD2 identical over 10 bases. The V segment lost 1 base and the J segment 8 bases; nucleotides outside the gene matches: 14. CDR1 and CDR2 from the germline V gene are SGHAT and FQNNGV. CDR3 length: 18 residues. The CDR3 coding sequence is TGTGCCAGCAGCTTAGTCTATTGGGCTAGCGGGAGAGGGCATGAGCAGTTCTTC. Translated, it gives CASSLVYWASGRGHEQFF.

This clonotype was counted between two and nine times. The V gene is TRBV2, the J gene TRBJ1-6; D is unclear. Germline CDR1 and CDR2: SNHLY and FYNNEI. The CDR3 is made up of 15 amino acids. V lost 4 bases and J 0 bases, leaving 7 bases between the germline ends. The CDR3 DNA reads as TGTGCCAGCAGTGCTTTGAGCTCCTATAATTCACCCCTCCACTTT. Translating gives CASSALSSYNSPLHF. The entire variable domain, with the rest obtained from reference TRBV2 and TRBJ1-6, is as follows: EPEVTQTPSHQVTQMGQEVILRCVPISNHLYFYWYRQILGQKVEFLVSFYNNEISEKSEIFDDQFSVERPDGSNFTLKIRSTKLEDSAMYFCASSALSSYNSPLHFGNGTRLTVT.

The chain is built from TRBV5-6 and TRBJ2-7; 9 positions match TRBD2. Losses at the gene ends were 0 bases for V and 5 bases for J; bases not matched to a gene: 15. The CDR3 consists of 18 residues. The V gene's germline CDR1 is SGHDT and CDR2 YYEEEE. The DNA of the CDR3 is TGTGCCAGCAGCTTGGCCAGTCGGACTAGCGAGAGGGGCGACGAGCAGTACTTC. Protein product: CASSLASRTSERGDEQYF.

The chain combines TRBV14 with TRBJ1-6; possible D gene TRBD1, 5 bases. CDR3 length equals 15 residues. Germline values: CDR1 SGHDN, CDR2 FVKESK. V gave up 3 bases and J gave up 3 bases, with 9 bases separating them. The CDR3 DNA sequence: TGTGCCAGCAGCCAGGGGCCTCACTATAATTCACCCCTCCACTTT. This codes for CASSQGPHYNSPLHF.

This clonotype was picked up a small number of times. This chain uses TRBV14 with TRBJ1-4; no clear D gene. This CDR3 region has 15 residues. CDR1 is SGHDN, CDR2 FVKESK, per germline. The V gene lost 3 bases and the J gene lost 5 bases, with 13 bases spanning the gap. In DNA, the CDR3 is TGTGCCAGCAGCCATATGAGGGAGCGGAATGAAAAACTGTTTTTT. Its protein is CASSHMRERNEKLFF.

This clonotype occurred a few times. V usage is TRBV5-1 and J usage is TRBJ1-2; possibly TRBD1 for D (5 bases). CDR3 size: 12 residues. Germline V CDR1 and CDR2: SGHRS, YFSETQ. The germline V and J ends were trimmed by 5 bases and 3 bases, with 8 bases remaining between them. CDR3 coding DNA: TGCGCCAGCAGAGGGGAAGACTATGGCTACACCTTC. The encoded protein is CASRGEDYGYTF.

The chain couples TRBV30 to TRBJ1-5; D unclear. Looked up from germline, CDR1 is GTSNPN and CDR2 is SVGIG (reference sequence). This CDR3 is built from 11 residues. Trimming took off 5 bases at V and 1 base at J, with 3 bases between the two ends. DNA of the CDR3: TGTGCCTGGGGAAGCAATCAGCCCCAGCATTTT. This encodes CAWGSNQPQHF.

Points on this clonotype: This may be a read error, as it is one base from a much larger clone. The J gene is TRBJ1-6, the V gene TRBV2; TRBD1 is a possible D gene (6 bases). The CDR3 consists of 14 residues. Germline CDR1 SNHLY, CDR2 FYNNEI. The DNA for the CDR3 is TGTGCCACCCGACAGGCGCCCTATAATCCACCCCTCCACTTT. Translated, it gives CATRQAPYNPPLHF.

This clonotype has a handful of counts. The V and J genes are TRBV6-2 or TRBV6-3 and TRBJ2-1; 7 nucleotides line up with TRBD1. CDR1 and CDR2 (germline): MNHEY, SVGEGT. The CDR3 loop spans 18 amino acids. The trim removed 3 bases at V and 4 bases at J, leaving 15 bases unmatched. CDR3 bases: TGTGCCAGCAGTTATCCCAGCGAAGGGGGCCGGTCTTACAATGAGCAGTTCTTC. Translating it yields CASSYPSEGGRSYNEQFF.

This clonotype was seen only a few times. The J gene is TRBJ2-6, the V gene TRBV20-1; unclear D gene. The germline V gene has CDR1 DFQATT and CDR2 SNEGSKA (reference sequence). Trimming cost V 7 bases and J 2 bases, with 9 bases left between them. The CDR3 has 13 residues. The CDR3 DNA reads as TGCAGTGTTCTTAGTGCTGGGGCCAACGTCCTGACTTTC. Encoded protein: CSVLSAGANVLTF.

This clonotype has a handful of counts. This chain links TRBV7-3 with TRBJ2-6; D is unclear. Germline V CDR1 and CDR2: SGHTA, FQGTGA. The CDR3 runs to 16 residues. V was shortened by 4 bases and J by 1 base, with 11 bases between the two germline ends. The DNA of the CDR3 is TGTGCCAGCAGCTCCCCCTTGGGGTCTGGGGCCAACGTCCTGACTTTC. It is translated as CASSSPLGSGANVLTF.

This clonotype appeared many times. The chain has TRBV29-1 and TRBJ1-1; 8 bases match TRBD1. This CDR3 is built from 12 residues. Trimming took 4 bases from V and 7 from J; bases not matched to a gene: 5. The germline CDR1 and CDR2 sequences are SQVTM and ANQGSEA. The CDR3 spells CSVAAGGVEAFF. The DNA for the CDR3 is TGCAGCGTTGCGGCAGGGGGCGTTGAAGCTTTCTTT.

This clonotype was counted only a few times. The junction departs from the called germline gene at one end, perhaps through a read error. This chain links TRBV3-1 with TRBJ2-5; D call uncertain. The CDR3 runs to 12 residues. Germline CDR1 is LGHDT and CDR2 is YNNKEL (reference sequence). The CDR3 is CASSQERNPRDF. The DNA for the CDR3 is TGTGCCAGCAGCCAAGAACGAAACCCAAGGGACTTC.

The chain joins TRBV5-1 to TRBJ2-1; a possible D gene is TRBD2 (6 bases). CDR3 length: 14 residues. V was clipped by 7 bases and J by 1 base, with 12 bases between them. CDR1 is SGHRS, CDR2 YFSETQ, per germline. CDR3 DNA: TGCGCCAGCGGACCGGGACTTTCCTACAATGAGCAGTTCTTC. Amino acids: CASGPGLSYNEQFF.

This clonotype was found a few times. The chain uses TRBV4-1 and TRBJ1-2; possibly TRBD1 for D (5 bases). CDR3 length equals 12 residues. Per germline, CDR1 MGHRA and CDR2 YSYEKL. Trimming took off 1 base at V and 9 bases at J, with 9 bases between the two ends. The CDR3 DNA reads as TGCGCCAGCAGCCAAGTGGGGGGAAGCTACACCTTC. This translates into CASSQVGGSYTF.

This clonotype was counted a few times. The chain combines TRBV5-1 with TRBJ2-2; D gene uncertain. The CDR3 length is 16 residues. CDR1 and CDR2 from the germline V gene are SGHRS and YFSETQ. V lost 4 bases and J 2 bases, leaving 15 bases between the germline ends. Here the CDR3 reads CASSPSATYNTGELFF. CDR3 nucleotides: TGCGCCAGCAGCCCGAGCGCGACCTATAACACCGGGGAGCTGTTTTTT.

The sample holds a few counts of this clonotype. V is TRBV18 and J is TRBJ2-3; no reliable D call. Trimming took off 6 bases at V and 0 bases at J, with 19 bases between the two ends. This CDR3 region has 17 residues. CDR1 is KGHSH, CDR2 LQKENI, per germline. Here the CDR3 reads CASSPMGGPSSTDTQYF. CDR3 nucleotide sequence: TGTGCCAGCTCGCCAATGGGTGGGCCCTCTAGCACAGATACGCAGTATTTT.

The chain is built from TRBV5-4 and TRBJ1-2, with 12 nucleotides matching TRBD1. The CDR3 spans 16 residues. V lost 7 bases and J lost 1; bases outside the gene matches: 8. CDR1 SGHNT and CDR2 YYREEE come from the germline V gene (reference sequence). The CDR3 bases are TGTGCCAGCGGCTGGGGGACAGGGGGCGATAACTATGGCTACACCTTC. Its translation is CASGWGTGGDNYGYTF. The entire variable domain, with the rest obtained from reference TRBV5-4 and TRBJ1-2, is as follows: ETGVTQSPTHLIKTRGQQVTLRCSSQSGHNTVSWYQQALGQGPQFIFQYYREEENGRGNFPPRFSGLQFPNYSSELNVNALELDDSALYLCASGWGTGGDNYGYTFGSGTRLTVV.

This clonotype was seen ten or more times. V gene TRBV6-2 or TRBV6-3 combines with J gene TRBJ1-1; D is unclear. V lost 5 bases and J lost 3, with 25 bases in between. Per the germline V gene, CDR1 is MNHEY and CDR2 is SVGEGT. The CDR3 has 18 amino acids. DNA for the CDR3: TGTGCCAGCAGTAACCCGGGCCGGGGATTTTCTAAGGACACTGAAGCTTTCTTT. This translates into CASSNPGRGFSKDTEAFF.

In this sample, this clonotype turned up a few times. J is TRBJ2-5 and V is TRBV24-1; 10 bases are a match to TRBD2. Germline V CDR1 and CDR2: KGHDR, SFDVKD. The CDR3 consists of 17 residues. Trimming at V came to 3 bases and at J to 4 bases, leaving 10 bases not matched to a gene. The CDR3 coding sequence is TGTGCCACCAGTGATCGTGATCTAGCGGGAGCAAGAGAGACCCAGTACTTC. Translating it yields CATSDRDLAGARETQYF.

V is TRBV2 and J is TRBJ1-1; tentatively, D is TRBD1 (6 bases). The CDR3 has 15 amino acids. In germline, CDR1 is SNHLY, CDR2 FYNNEI. The V gene lost 3 bases and the J gene lost 4 bases, with 15 bases spanning the gap. The chain's CDR3 is CASSDIQGFGTEAFF. In DNA form, the CDR3 reads TGTGCCAGCAGTGATATTCAGGGGTTCGGCACTGAAGCTTTCTTT.

This clonotype was observed a few times. This chain connects TRBV27 to TRBJ1-4; possibly TRBD1 for D (6 bases). V gave up 6 bases and J gave up 8 bases, with 19 bases separating them. CDR3 size: 15 residues. Per germline, CDR1 MNHEY and CDR2 SMNVEV (reference sequence). CDR3 in DNA: TGTGCCAGCAGCTCCTATGATCAGGGGCAGGAAAAACTGTTTTTT. Amino acids: CASSSYDQGQEKLFF.

With respect to this clonotype: One base away lies a much larger clone, so this may be a sequencing read error. The chain employs TRBV30 and TRBJ1-1; tentatively, D is TRBD1 (5 bases). V lost 0 bases, J lost 5 bases, and 7 bases lay in between. CDR1 and CDR2 (germline): GTSNPN, SVGIG (reference sequence). The CDR3 has 12 amino acids. The CDR3 loop reads CAWSVGLTEAFF. The CDR3 nucleotides are TGTGCCTGGAGTGTGGGGCTGACTGAAGCTTTCTTT. Based on the CDR3 plus reference TRBV30 and TRBJ1-1, the full variable domain is SQTIHQWPATLVQPVGSPLSLECTVEGTSNPNLYWYRQAAGRGLQLLFYSVGIGQISSEVPQNLSASRPQDRQFILSSKKLLLSDSGFYLCAWSVGLTEAFFGQGTRLTVV.